The rows below give T cell receptor beta chains drawn from one sample of a study of OX40 agonist ivuxolimab in advanced cancers. Clones were sequenced by immunoSEQ multiplex PCR, and TCRdb holds only the in-frame ones, with some missing. The repertoire holds about 55,000 clones, 70% to 80% seen once, with roughly 4.5% in the top ten. The sequencing used CD4+ or CD8+ T cells sorted from blood, collected in a trial of the OX40 agonist ivuxolimab. The source is an adult with an advanced solid tumor such as melanoma, head and neck, liver or kidney cancer. CDR3s include the opening cysteine and the closing phenylalanine or tryptophan. D genes are given only for firm matches. Expanded clones get a size class; other rows say once, few or many, or leave the size out.

TRBJ2-3 TRBV19 TRBD1 - CASSHGTGARDTQYF TGTGCCAGTAGCCACGGGACAGGGGCGAGAGATACGCAGTATTTT
TRBJ2-2 TRBV5-1 TRBD2 - CASSSGLLTSGELFF TGCGCCAGCAGCTCGGGACTATTAACCTCCGGGGAGCTGTTTTTT
TRBJ2-3 TRBV4-3 - few CASSQEDRGETDTQYF TGCGCCAGCAGCCAAGAGGATAGAGGGGAAACAGATACGCAGTATTTT
TRBJ1-3 TRBV5-4 - - CASSLEGIRSGNTIYF TGTGCCAGCAGCTTGGAAGGGATTCGCTCTGGAAACACCATATATTTT
TRBJ2-7 TRBV29-1 TRBD1 once CSVAGTGGGEQYF TGCAGCGTTGCCGGGACAGGGGGGGGCGAGCAGTACTTC
TRBJ1-5 TRBV19 - - CASIGRTSNQPQHF TGTGCCAGTATAGGCCGCACTTCCAATCAGCCCCAGCATTTT
TRBJ2-5 TRBV18 - - CASSPRSQQETQYF TGTGCCAGCTCACCACGATCGCAGCAAGAGACCCAGTACTTC
TRBJ2-2 TRBV7-8 - - CASSTLYRNTGELFF TGTGCCAGCAGCACTCTATACCGGAACACCGGGGAGCTGTTTTTT
TRBJ2-4 TRBV6-5 TRBD1 - CASSPWDSVGDIQYF TGTGCCAGCAGCCCTTGGGACAGCGTCGGGGACATTCAGTACTTC
TRBJ2-1 TRBV29-1 TRBD2 few CSGLAGAAYNEQFF TGCAGCGGATTAGCGGGAGCGGCCTACAATGAGCAGTTCTTC
TRBJ2-7 TRBV5-4 - - CASSFGISAGYEQYF TGTGCCAGCAGCTTCGGCATATCGGCCGGCTACGAGCAGTACTTC
TRBJ2-1 TRBV29-1 - few CSGDSGWDNEQFF TGCAGCGGTGATTCGGGGTGGGACAATGAGCAGTTCTTC
TRBJ1-4 TRBV12-5 - - CASGLGRTNEKLFF TGTGCTAGTGGTTTGGGTCGCACGAATGAAAAACTGTTTTTT
TRBJ1-2 TRBV11-2 - - CASSFGTGVNGYTF TGTGCCAGCAGCTTCGGTACAGGAGTTAATGGCTACACCTTC
TRBJ1-2 TRBV7-9 - - CASSLTTGPTTGYTF TGTGCCAGCAGCCTTACGACGGGTCCCACGACGGGCTACACCTTC
TRBJ2-1 TRBV2 - - CASSEEGGTYNEQFF TGTGCCAGCAGTGAGGAAGGGGGGACCTACAATGAGCAGTTCTTC
TRBJ2-3 TRBV19 TRBD2 - CASRGVHFSTDTQYF TGTGCCAGTCGGGGGGTCCACTTTAGCACAGATACGCAGTATTTT
TRBJ1-6 TRBV7-2 - - CASSFSTRTNSPLHF TGTGCCAGCAGCTTCTCCACCCGTACCAATTCACCCCTCCACTTT
TRBJ1-4 TRBV4-3 TRBD1 once CASSPSVGQVNEKLFF TGCGCCAGCAGCCCAAGTGTAGGACAGGTTAATGAAAAACTGTTTTTT
TRBJ2-2 TRBV19 TRBD1 - CASSIPGTGRTGELFF TGTGCCAGTAGTATCCCCGGGACAGGGAGGACCGGGGAGCTGTTTTTT
TRBJ2-7 TRBV19 - - CASSIYGGVSYEQYF TGTGCCAGTAGTATATACGGGGGCGTCTCCTACGAGCAGTACTTC
TRBJ2-4 TRBV7-2 - - CASSLDGRNIQYF TGTGCCAGCAGCCTGGACGGGAGAAACATTCAGTACTTC
TRBJ1-5 TRBV11-2 - - CASSLTLNSNQPQHF TGTGCCAGCAGCTTAACCCTTAATAGCAATCAGCCCCAGCATTTT
TRBJ2-3 TRBV9 TRBD2 - CASSVGGLAGTSSTDTQYF TGTGCCAGCAGCGTAGGGGGACTAGCGGGGACCTCTAGCACAGATACGCAGTATTTT
TRBJ2-3 TRBV18 - - CASSPRELGSHGTDTQYF TGTGCCAGCTCACCACGCGAACTAGGATCCCATGGCACAGATACGCAGTATTTT
TRBJ2-7 TRBV7-2 TRBD2 - CASGSDPSGSTEQYF TGTGCCAGCGGGTCGGACCCGAGCGGGAGCACCGAGCAGTACTTC
TRBJ2-2 TRBV19 - - CASSSHSGGELFF TGTGCCAGTAGTTCCCACAGTGGCGGGGAGCTGTTTTTT
TRBJ2-5 TRBV2 - - CASSPEETQYF TGTGCCAGCAGCCCAGAAGAGACCCAGTACTTC
TRBJ2-7 TRBV19 - - CASSKSLAGTTTYEQYF TGTGCCAGTAGCAAGAGCCTTGCCGGGACAACGACCTACGAGCAGTACTTC
TRBJ1-4 TRBV5-1 TRBD1 - CASSLEGNLRGEKLFF TGCGCCAGCAGCTTGGAGGGAAATCTCAGGGGGGAAAAACTGTTTTTT
TRBJ2-5 TRBV21-1 - - CASTLLAGDAPETQYF TGTGCCAGCACCCTGCTAGCGGGGGACGCACCAGAGACCCAGTACTTC
TRBJ2-6 TRBV7-2 TRBD2 few CASSPGGAGANVLTF TGTGCCAGCAGCCCCGGGGGGGCTGGGGCCAACGTCCTGACTTTC
TRBJ1-1 TRBV2 - - CASSGQGPNTEAFF TGTGCCAGCAGTGGTCAGGGACCGAACACTGAAGCTTTCTTT
TRBJ2-3 TRBV4-3 TRBD2 - CASSQEGLALSTDTQYF TGCGCCAGCAGCCAAGAAGGACTAGCCCTCAGCACAGATACGCAGTATTTT
TRBJ1-2 TRBV2 - - CASSRHTGRYGYTF TGTGCCAGCAGCCGCCATACGGGCCGTTATGGCTACACCTTC
TRBJ2-5 TRBV7-8 - few CASSPSPQHLGGGTQYF TGTGCCAGCAGCCCTAGCCCCCAACACCTCGGAGGAGGGACCCAGTACTTC
TRBJ2-1 TRBV9 TRBD2 - CASSAPGLAGVEQFF TGTGCCAGCAGCGCACCGGGACTAGCGGGAGTCGAGCAGTTCTTC
TRBJ2-5 TRBV4-2 - once CASSPQVGDPTAGETQYF TGTGCCAGCAGCCCTCAAGTAGGGGACCCTACGGCGGGGGAGACCCAGTACTTC
TRBJ2-2 TRBV6-6 TRBD2 few CASTPGLAGRAGELFF TGTGCCAGCACTCCGGGACTAGCGGGGCGCGCCGGGGAGCTGTTTTTT
TRBJ2-3 TRBV5-1 - - CASSLGVGDTQYF TGCGCCAGCAGCTTGGGAGTAGGAGATACGCAGTATTTT
TRBJ2-3 TRBV7-2 TRBD2 - CASSRTSGRALGTDTQYF TGTGCCAGCAGCCGAACTAGCGGGAGGGCCTTAGGCACAGATACGCAGTATTTT
TRBJ2-7 TRBV19 TRBD2 - CASSKGGSGYEQYF TGTGCCAGTAGTAAGGGAGGGAGTGGGTACGAGCAGTACTTC
TRBJ2-7 TRBV11-3 - - CASSLELGEQYF TGTGCCAGCAGCTTAGAGCTGGGGGAGCAGTACTTC
TRBJ1-1 TRBV10-3 TRBD1 - CAISVWDRGMNTEAFF TGTGCCATCAGTGTGTGGGACAGGGGGATGAACACTGAAGCTTTCTTT
TRBJ1-1 TRBV6-5 TRBD1 once CASAGQGGKNTEAFF TGTGCCAGCGCCGGACAGGGAGGAAAGAACACTGAAGCTTTCTTT
TRBJ2-5 TRBV7-8 - - CASRSGTQRAETQYF TGTGCCAGCAGGTCCGGGACTCAAAGGGCGGAGACCCAGTACTTC
TRBJ2-7 TRBV6-1 - - CASSEAFDGEQYF TGTGCCAGCAGTGAAGCGTTTGATGGCGAGCAGTACTTC
TRBJ2-1 TRBV5-1 TRBD2 - CASSAGLAGGWNEQFF TGCGCCAGCAGCGCCGGACTAGCGGGGGGCTGGAATGAGCAGTTCTTC